The clone carrying this TCR beta chain was observed a few times. Produced via immunoSEQ multiplex PCR; TCRdb's table is partial and in-frame only. The table lists fewer than 85,000 clones, roughly 85% of them singletons. This entry is derived from a study of blood T cell repertoires in COVID-19. Across the study: Sources were T cells, B-cell-depleted T cells, or PBMCs; the material itself was cDNA or gDNA.

V was shortened by 6 bases and J by 6 bases, with 15 bases between the two germline ends. Germline values: CDR1 SGHNT, CDR2 YYREEE (reference sequence). CDR3 size: 14 residues. The gene calls are TRBV5-4 and TRBJ2-2, with a tentative D call TRBD1 (6 bases). Sample: peripheral blood. This clonotype originated in a man in his fifties or sixties with active or convalescent COVID-19. CDR3 residues: CASKRGGWAGELFF. The CDR3 DNA reads as TGTGCCAGCAAGAGAGGGGGATGGGCCGGGGAGCTGTTTTTT.